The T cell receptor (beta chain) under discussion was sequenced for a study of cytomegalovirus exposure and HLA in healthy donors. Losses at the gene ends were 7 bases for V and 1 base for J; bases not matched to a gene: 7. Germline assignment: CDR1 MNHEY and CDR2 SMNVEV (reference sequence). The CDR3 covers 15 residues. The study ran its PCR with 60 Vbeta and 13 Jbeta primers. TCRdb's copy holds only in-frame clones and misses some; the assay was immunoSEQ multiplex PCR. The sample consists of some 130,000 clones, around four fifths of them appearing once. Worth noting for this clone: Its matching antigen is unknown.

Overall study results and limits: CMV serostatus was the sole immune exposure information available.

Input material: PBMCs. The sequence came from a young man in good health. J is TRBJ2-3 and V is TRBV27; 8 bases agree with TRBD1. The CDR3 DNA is TGTGCCAGCACCTCTCAGGGGGCCGGCACAGATACGCAGTATTTT. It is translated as CASTSQGAGTDTQYF.